Each of the 6 T cell receptor beta chains below was sequenced from the same sample in a study of cytomegalovirus exposure and HLA in healthy donors. In the PCR, 60 Vbeta and 13 Jbeta primers were used. Here immunoSEQ multiplex PCR was the method, and the copy in TCRdb shows in-frame clones only, minus some. The data show roughly 190,000 clones, 75% to 90% seen once. The sequencing input was PBMCs. Every receptor here comes from a boy between 2 and 10 years old in good health and CMV-seronegative.

The V and J genes are TRBV19 and TRBJ1-5; perhaps TRBD1 as D (5 bases). CDR1 is LNHDA and CDR2 is SQIVND in the germline V gene (reference sequence). This CDR3 comprises 12 residues. The V end lost 3 bases, the J end lost 6 bases, and 6 bases lay between the germline ends. CDR3: CASSIRAQPQHF. The CDR3 DNA reads TGTGCCAGTAGTATCAGGGCTCAGCCCCAGCATTTT.

CDR3: CASSQRTGRDVVGEKLFF. The CDR3 nucleotides are TGTGCCAGCAGCCAACGCACAGGGAGGGACGTAGTAGGTGAAAAACTGTTTTTT. This chain joins TRBV28 and TRBJ1-4, with D perhaps TRBD1 (6 bases). Trimming stripped 6 bases from V and 7 bases from J, with 27 bases between. Germline V gene data show CDR1 as MDHEN and CDR2 as SYDVKM. This CDR3 contains 18 residues.

The V call is TRBV5-1, the J call TRBJ2-5; TRBD1 agrees at 7 bases. Germline V gene sequence: CDR1 SGHRS, CDR2 YFSETQ. The CDR3 spans 16 residues. V lost 4 bases and J lost 0; bases outside the gene matches: 9. The CDR3 reads CASSPLDRPYQETQYF. CDR3 coding DNA: TGCGCCAGCAGCCCCCTGGACAGGCCCTACCAAGAGACCCAGTACTTC. The whole variable domain, filled in from reference TRBV5-1 and TRBJ2-5, reads KAGVTQTPRYLIKTRGQQVTLSCSPISGHRSVSWYQQTPGQGLQFLFEYFSETQRNKGNFPGRFSGRQFSNSRSEMNVSTLELGDSALYLCASSPLDRPYQETQYFGPGTRLLVL.

The chain has TRBV2 and TRBJ2-5, with TRBD2 matching over 10 bases. The assigned J gene may be wrong: the sequence end matches TRBJ2-7 better. CDR3 length: 14 amino acids. In germline, CDR1 is SNHLY, CDR2 FYNNEI. The CDR3 DNA is TGTGCCAGCACCCAAGGGACTAGCGCCTACGAGCAGTACTTC. The encoded protein is CASTQGTSAYEQYF.

The V call is TRBV7-9, the J call TRBJ2-1; perhaps TRBD2 as D (5 bases). Trimming removed 1 base from V and 9 bases from J, with 7 bases in between. Germline lookup yields CDR1 SEHNR and CDR2 FQNEAQ (reference sequence). The CDR3 is made up of 12 amino acids. CDR3 protein: CASSLEAGEQFF. The CDR3 region has the DNA TGTGCCAGCAGCTTAGAGGCGGGTGAGCAGTTCTTC.

The chain recombines TRBV11-2 with TRBJ1-1; 9 bases match TRBD1. CDR1 and CDR2 (germline): SGHAT, FQNNGV. Trimming took 2 bases from V and 7 from J; bases not matched to a gene: 8. This CDR3 comprises 15 residues. CDR3 in DNA: TGTGCCAGCAGCTTAAGGTCAGGACAGGGGCTTGAAGCTTTCTTT. This sequence encodes CASSLRSGQGLEAFF.